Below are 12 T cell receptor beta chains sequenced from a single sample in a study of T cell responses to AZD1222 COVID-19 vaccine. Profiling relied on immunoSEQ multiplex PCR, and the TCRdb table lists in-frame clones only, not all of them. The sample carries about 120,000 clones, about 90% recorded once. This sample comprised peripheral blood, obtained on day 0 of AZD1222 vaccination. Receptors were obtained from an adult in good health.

The CDR3 DNA follows: TGTGCCAGCAGTTACTCTTGGACTAGAGGCAATGAGCAGTTCTTC. Its protein is CASSYSWTRGNEQFF. The rearrangement links TRBV6-5 to TRBJ2-1, with 7 bases lining up with TRBD2. The germline gives CDR1 MNHEY, CDR2 SVGAGI. The CDR3 has 15 amino acids. Trimming at V came to 0 bases and at J to 6 bases, leaving 5 bases not matched to a gene.

The CDR3: CAWALGGAGELFF. In DNA form, the CDR3 reads TGTGCCTGGGCCCTAGGGGGGGCCGGGGAGCTGTTTTTT. The rearrangement uses TRBV30 and TRBJ2-2, with a weak D call TRBD2 (7 bases). Germline loops: CDR1 GTSNPN, CDR2 SVGIG (reference sequence). There are 13 residues in the CDR3. V lost 5 bases and J lost 6, with 13 bases in between.

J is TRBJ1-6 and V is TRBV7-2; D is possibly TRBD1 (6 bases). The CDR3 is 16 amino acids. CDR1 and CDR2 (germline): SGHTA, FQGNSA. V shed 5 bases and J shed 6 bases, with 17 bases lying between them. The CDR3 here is CASSLTIGDINSPLHF. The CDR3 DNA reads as TGTGCCAGCAGCCTCACTATAGGGGACATTAATTCACCCCTCCACTTT.

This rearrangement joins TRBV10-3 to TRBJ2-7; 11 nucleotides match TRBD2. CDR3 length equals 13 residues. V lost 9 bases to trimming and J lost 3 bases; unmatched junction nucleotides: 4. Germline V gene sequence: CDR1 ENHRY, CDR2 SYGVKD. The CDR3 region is CAISTSGGYEQYF. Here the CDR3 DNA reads TGTGCCATTAGCACTAGCGGGGGCTACGAGCAGTACTTC.

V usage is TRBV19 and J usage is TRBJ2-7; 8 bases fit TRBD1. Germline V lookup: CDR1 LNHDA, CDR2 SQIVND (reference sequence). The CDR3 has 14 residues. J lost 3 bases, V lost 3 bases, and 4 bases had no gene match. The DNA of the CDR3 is TGTGCCAGTAGTATGCAGGGGGCGGGCTACGAGCAGTACTTC. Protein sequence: CASSMQGAGYEQYF.

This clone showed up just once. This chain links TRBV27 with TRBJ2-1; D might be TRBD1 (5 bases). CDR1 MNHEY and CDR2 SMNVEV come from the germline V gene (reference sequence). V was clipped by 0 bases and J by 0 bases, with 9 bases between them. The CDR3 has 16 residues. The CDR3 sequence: CASSLSDTNSYNEQFF. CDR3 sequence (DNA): TGTGCCAGCAGTTTATCGGACACAAACTCCTACAATGAGCAGTTCTTC.

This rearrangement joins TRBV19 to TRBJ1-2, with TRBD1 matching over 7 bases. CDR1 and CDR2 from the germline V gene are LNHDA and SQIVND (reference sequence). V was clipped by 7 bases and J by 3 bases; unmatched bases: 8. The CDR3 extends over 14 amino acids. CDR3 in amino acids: CASTSGGNYYGYTF. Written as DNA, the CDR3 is TGTGCCAGTACCTCAGGGGGGAACTACTATGGCTACACCTTC.

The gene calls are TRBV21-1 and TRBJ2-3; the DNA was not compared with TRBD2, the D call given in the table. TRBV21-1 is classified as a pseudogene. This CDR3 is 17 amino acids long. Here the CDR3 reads CASSKGGLAAVTDTQYF. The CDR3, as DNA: TGTGCCAGCAGCAAAGGGGGACTAGCGGCAGTTACAGATACGCAGTATTTT.

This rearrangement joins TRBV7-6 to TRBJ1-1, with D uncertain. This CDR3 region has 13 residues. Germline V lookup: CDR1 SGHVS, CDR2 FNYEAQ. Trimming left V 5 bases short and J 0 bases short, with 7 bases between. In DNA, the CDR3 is TGTGCCAGCAGCGCACAGATGAACACTGAAGCTTTCTTT. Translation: CASSAQMNTEAFF. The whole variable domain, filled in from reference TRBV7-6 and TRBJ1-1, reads GAGVSQSPRYKVTKRGQDVALRCDPISGHVSLYWYRQALGQGPEFLTYFNYEAQQDKSGLPNDRFSAERPEGSISTLTIQRTEQRDSAMYRCASSAQMNTEAFFGQGTRLTVV.

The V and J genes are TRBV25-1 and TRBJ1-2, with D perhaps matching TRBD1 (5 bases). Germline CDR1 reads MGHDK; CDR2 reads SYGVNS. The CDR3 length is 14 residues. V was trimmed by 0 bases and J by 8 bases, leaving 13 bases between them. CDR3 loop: CASSEYRQGGGYTF. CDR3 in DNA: TGTGCCAGCAGTGAATATCGGCAGGGTGGCGGCTACACCTTC.

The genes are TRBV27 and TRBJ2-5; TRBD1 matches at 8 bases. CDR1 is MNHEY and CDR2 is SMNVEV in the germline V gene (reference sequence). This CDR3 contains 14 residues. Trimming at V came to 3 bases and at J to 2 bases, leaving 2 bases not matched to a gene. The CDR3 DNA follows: TGTGCCAGCAGTTTTAACAGGGGGCAAGAGACCCAGTACTTC. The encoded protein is CASSFNRGQETQYF.

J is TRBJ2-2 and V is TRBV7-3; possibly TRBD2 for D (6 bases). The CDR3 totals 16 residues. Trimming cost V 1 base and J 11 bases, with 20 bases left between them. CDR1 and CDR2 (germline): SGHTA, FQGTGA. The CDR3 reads CASSLNSLATPYELFF. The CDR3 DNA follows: TGTGCCAGCAGCTTAAATAGCCTAGCGACACCTTACGAGCTGTTTTTT.